This entry lists 28 T cell receptor beta chains sequenced from one sample in a study of blood T cell repertoires in COVID-19. Data came from immunoSEQ multiplex PCR; TCRdb stores just in-frame clones and leaves some out. The sample yields about 160,000 clones, 84% seen once. The specimen was peripheral blood. These receptors all stem from a man between 70 and 80 years old with acute or convalescent COVID-19.

The chain combines TRBV30 with TRBJ2-2; 7 bases map to TRBD2. CDR3 length equals 14 residues. Trimming took 2 bases from V and 5 from J; bases not matched to a gene: 5. CDR1 is GTSNPN and CDR2 is SVGIG in the germline V gene (reference sequence). Written as DNA, the CDR3 is TGTGCCTGGAGTAACCCGGGGGGAACCGGGGAGCTGTTTTTT. Its translation: CAWSNPGGTGELFF.

The V gene is TRBV3-1 (or the pseudogene TRBV3-2), the J gene TRBJ1-1; D is ambiguous. Per germline, CDR1 LGHDT and CDR2 YNNKEL (reference sequence). The CDR3 runs to 13 residues. Trimming took off 4 bases at V and 3 bases at J, with 9 bases between the two ends. DNA for the CDR3: TGTGCCAGCAGCCTAACCCCGGACACTGAAGCTTTCTTT. This encodes CASSLTPDTEAFF.

This clone was observed a few times. The chain couples TRBV3-1 (or the pseudogene TRBV3-2) to TRBJ1-2; weak D call: TRBD1 (6 bases). Germline CDR1 reads LGHDT; CDR2 reads YNNKEL (reference sequence). This CDR3 is 12 amino acids long. V shed 3 bases and J shed 4 bases, with 6 bases lying between them. The CDR3: CASSQGAYGYTF. The CDR3 nucleotides are TGTGCCAGCAGCCAGGGGGCCTATGGCTACACCTTC.

The CDR3 coding sequence is TGTGCCAGCAGTTACTCTCAGGGGAACACTGAAGCTTTCTTT. Its translation: CASSYSQGNTEAFF. V gene TRBV6-5 combines with J gene TRBJ1-1; D may be TRBD1 (5 bases). Trimming took 0 bases from V and 1 from J, leaving 6 bases between them. This CDR3 contains 14 residues. Germline lookup yields CDR1 MNHEY and CDR2 SVGAGI.

The chain has TRBV6-5 and TRBJ1-4; TRBD1 matches at 7 bases. V dropped 5 bases and J dropped 8; count of bases not matched to a gene: 11. Germline V lookup: CDR1 MNHEY, CDR2 SVGAGI. The length of the CDR3 is 15 residues. CDR3 coding DNA: TGTGCCAGCAGTCGGACACAGGGGTTCGGGGAAAAACTGTTTTTT. It encodes CASSRTQGFGEKLFF.

The gene calls are TRBV5-4 and TRBJ2-2; 9 nucleotides align to TRBD2. The CDR3 loop spans 17 amino acids. Germline lookup yields CDR1 SGHNT and CDR2 YYREEE (reference sequence). With 5 bases clipped from V and 2 bases from J, the junction kept 10 bases outside the gene matches. CDR3 coding DNA: TGTGCCAGCAGAGCGACTAGCGGAAATTTAAACACCGGGGAGCTGTTTTTT. It specifies CASRATSGNLNTGELFF.

In DNA, the CDR3 is TGCGCCAGCAGCCAAGAAGGACAGGAAAATCAGCCCCAGCATTTT. Translation: CASSQEGQENQPQHF. The rearrangement uses TRBV4-1 and TRBJ1-5; 7 bases fit TRBD1. The J segment lost 4 bases and the V segment lost 0 bases, leaving 3 bases of the junction unmatched. The CDR3 sequence is 15 residues long. The germline V gene encodes CDR1 MGHRA and CDR2 YSYEKL.

The rearrangement uses TRBV9 and TRBJ2-1; 7 bases map to TRBD2. Trimming cost V 1 base and J 7 bases; bases outside gene matches: 5. This CDR3 has 14 residues. Germline V gene sequence: CDR1 SGDLS, CDR2 YYNGEE. CDR3 DNA sequence: TGTGCCAGCAGCGTAAGGGAGGGAGTAAATGAGCAGTTCTTC. It is translated as CASSVREGVNEQFF.

Only one count was recorded for this clone. This chain joins TRBV6-5 and TRBJ2-3; 8 bases are a match to TRBD1. Germline values: CDR1 MNHEY, CDR2 SVGAGI. The V gene end was trimmed by 4 bases and the J gene end by 3 bases; junction bases not matched to a gene: 6. The CDR3 consists of 15 residues. In nucleotides, the CDR3 is TGTGCCAGCAGTTCAGGGGGCAGGGGAACAGATACGCAGTATTTT. This gives the protein CASSSGGRGTDTQYF.

The rearrangement uses TRBV5-4 and TRBJ1-4; tentatively, D is TRBD1 (6 bases). The CDR3 is 16 amino acids. V shed 0 bases and J shed 0 bases, with 9 bases lying between them. CDR1 and CDR2 from the germline V gene are SGHNT and YYREEE (reference sequence). The CDR3 sequence is CASSLAGGATNEKLFF. DNA for the CDR3: TGTGCCAGCAGCTTGGCGGGGGGCGCAACTAATGAAAAACTGTTTTTT.

This chain links TRBV19 with TRBJ1-6; weak D call: TRBD1 (5 bases). The germline gives CDR1 LNHDA, CDR2 SQIVND (reference sequence). V lost 3 bases to trimming and J lost 10 bases, with 13 bases between them. The CDR3 is made up of 14 amino acids. In DNA form, the CDR3 reads TGTGCCAGTAGTATCGGGGGAGTCGAATCACCCCTCCACTTT. It codes for CASSIGGVESPLHF.

The rearrangement uses TRBV27 and TRBJ2-7; a weak D match, TRBD1 (6 bases). The CDR3 covers 12 residues. The V end was cut by 0 bases, the J end by 7 bases, with 7 bases between. The germline CDR1 and CDR2 sequences are MNHEY and SMNVEV (reference sequence). Here the CDR3 DNA reads TGTGCCAGCAGTTTATCCGGACAGGAGCAGTACTTC. Amino acid sequence: CASSLSGQEQYF.

This clone has a handful of counts. J is TRBJ1-2 and V is TRBV5-1; TRBD1 aligns across 10 bases. The V gene's germline CDR1 is SGHRS and CDR2 YFSETQ. V lost 0 bases, J lost 4 bases, and 18 bases stayed unmatched. The CDR3 runs to 20 residues. The CDR3 nucleotides read TGCGCCAGCAGCTTGGCCCCGACCGGGACAGGGGACGGGGGGGCCTATGGCTACACCTTC. It codes for CASSLAPTGTGDGGAYGYTF.

This chain connects TRBV10-2 to TRBJ2-7; D is possibly TRBD2 (7 bases). From germline, CDR1 is WSHSY and CDR2 SAAADI. Trimming took off 4 bases at V and 2 bases at J, with 18 bases between the two ends. The CDR3 sequence is 16 residues long. CDR3 region: CASSGTSGGFAYEQYF. In DNA form, the CDR3 reads TGCGCCAGCAGTGGGACGTCGGGGGGCTTCGCCTACGAGCAGTACTTC.

This clone was found once. J is TRBJ1-6 and V is TRBV19; 7 nucleotides align to TRBD1. Germline V gene data show CDR1 as LNHDA and CDR2 as SQIVND (reference sequence). This CDR3 has 14 residues. Trimming at V came to 3 bases and at J to 7 bases, leaving 3 bases not matched to a gene. CDR3 in DNA: TGTGCCAGTAGTATCCGGGACAGCAATTCACCCCTCCACTTT. This encodes CASSIRDSNSPLHF.

This rearrangement joins TRBV3-1 (or the pseudogene TRBV3-2) to TRBJ1-1; 10 bases line up with TRBD1. V lost 0 bases to trimming and J lost 6 bases; unmatched junction nucleotides: 7. Germline CDR1 is LGHDT and CDR2 is YNNKEL (reference sequence). The CDR3 has 16 amino acids. In DNA form, the CDR3 reads TGTGCCAGCAGCCAAGATGGGGGACAGGGGTTGTCTGAAGCTTTCTTT. Its translation is CASSQDGGQGLSEAFF.

This clone has more than one count but fewer than ten. The rearrangement joins TRBV4-1 to TRBJ1-1; a weak D match, TRBD1 (5 bases). Trimming left V 2 bases short and J 0 bases short, with 13 bases between. The CDR3 has 16 residues. Germline CDR1 MGHRA, CDR2 YSYEKL. CDR3 nucleotides: TGCGCCAGCAGCCAACCCAGGACACCAGTGAACACTGAAGCTTTCTTT. This translates into CASSQPRTPVNTEAFF.

This clone appeared once. The chain employs TRBV5-1 and TRBJ2-7; 8 bases match TRBD1. Germline CDR1 is SGHRS and CDR2 is YFSETQ. CDR3 length equals 13 residues. Trimming removed 3 bases from V and 3 bases from J; junction bases left unmatched: 2. CDR3 sequence reads: CASSSGQGYEQYF. CDR3 sequence (DNA): TGCGCCAGCAGCTCCGGACAGGGCTACGAGCAGTACTTC.

This chain's CDR3 is CATSDFAGQRYF. The CDR3 DNA is TGTGCCACCAGTGATTTTGCTGGACAAAGGTACTTC. V is TRBV24-1 and J is TRBJ2-5; tentative D call: TRBD1 (5 bases). V lost 1 base to trimming and J lost 13 bases, with 12 bases between them. Germline V gene data show CDR1 as KGHDR and CDR2 as SFDVKD. CDR3 length: 12 residues.

V and J are TRBV9 and TRBJ1-3; D might be TRBD1 (5 bases). The CDR3 length is 16 residues. Germline values: CDR1 SGDLS, CDR2 YYNGEE. The germline V and J ends were trimmed by 0 bases and 2 bases, with 12 bases remaining between them. CDR3 nucleotide sequence: TGTGCCAGCAGCGTAGGAGTCAGGGTGGCTGGAAACACCATATATTTT. Its protein product is CASSVGVRVAGNTIYF.

The chain carries TRBV4-2 and TRBJ1-6; tentatively, D is TRBD1 (6 bases). V was clipped by 1 base and J by 6 bases, with 13 bases between them. Germline V gene data show CDR1 as LGHNA and CDR2 as YNFKEQ. The CDR3 is 16 residues long. CDR3 region: CASSQVGGPSNSPLHF. The CDR3 DNA reads as TGTGCCAGCAGCCAAGTGGGGGGGCCGTCTAATTCACCCCTCCACTTT.

The rearrangement uses TRBV5-1 and TRBJ2-5; 9 bases fit TRBD1. Germline loops: CDR1 SGHRS, CDR2 YFSETQ. The ends lost 0 bases at V and 5 bases at J; junction bases unmatched: 8. The CDR3 consists of 16 residues. The CDR3 is CASSLASGTGTETQYF. DNA of the CDR3: TGCGCCAGCAGCTTGGCCTCCGGGACAGGGACCGAGACCCAGTACTTC.

This clone was observed a single time. This chain links TRBV28 with TRBJ2-3, with 8 nucleotides matching TRBD1. V gave up 2 bases and J gave up 1 base; unmatched junction bases: 5. The CDR3 runs to 16 residues. CDR1 MDHEN and CDR2 SYDVKM come from the germline V gene. CDR3 sequence reads: CASSLGGQGGTDTQYF. DNA of the CDR3: TGTGCCAGCAGTTTAGGCGGACAGGGAGGCACAGATACGCAGTATTTT.

V and J are TRBV2 and TRBJ1-2, with TRBD1 matching 8 bases. CDR3 length: 15 amino acids. Trimming took 7 bases from V and 1 from J; bases not matched to a gene: 8. CDR1 SNHLY and CDR2 FYNNEI come from the germline V gene. CDR3 sequence: CASMKGQGLNYGYTF. CDR3 DNA sequence: TGTGCCAGCATGAAAGGACAGGGTCTTAACTATGGCTACACCTTC. Filled out from reference TRBV2 and TRBJ1-2, the complete variable domain reads EPEVTQTPSHQVTQMGQEVILRCVPISNHLYFYWYRQILGQKVEFLVSFYNNEISEKSEIFDDQFSVERPDGSNFTLKIRSTKLEDSAMYFCASMKGQGLNYGYTFGSGTRLTVV.

The chain carries TRBV5-1 and TRBJ2-3, with TRBD2 identical over 8 bases. The CDR3 covers 15 residues. Trimming cost V 6 bases and J 4 bases; bases outside gene matches: 10. Germline-derived CDR1 and CDR2 are SGHRS and YFSETQ. In DNA form, the CDR3 reads TGCGCCAGCACCCGGGCGGGGGGCCACGCAGATACGCAGTATTTT. This sequence encodes CASTRAGGHADTQYF.

The chain joins TRBV10-3 to TRBJ2-1, with 8 nucleotides matching TRBD1. The CDR3 runs 13 residues. With 9 bases clipped from V and 6 bases from J, the junction kept 7 bases outside the gene matches. CDR1 is ENHRY, CDR2 SYGVKD, per germline. CDR3 sequence reads: CAITGQGLNEQFF. The CDR3 DNA reads as TGTGCCATTACCGGACAGGGACTCAATGAGCAGTTCTTC.

There are many counts of this clone. CDR3 residues: CASSTGDTYEQYF. The CDR3 DNA reads TGTGCCAGTAGTACAGGGGACACCTACGAGCAGTACTTC. This rearrangement joins TRBV19 to TRBJ2-7, with D possibly matching TRBD1 (6 bases). The CDR3 sequence is 13 residues long. The germline V gene has CDR1 LNHDA and CDR2 SQIVND (reference sequence). V dropped 4 bases and J dropped 2 bases, with 9 bases sitting between them.

V gene TRBV19 combines with J gene TRBJ1-4; D not certain. The CDR3 totals 14 residues. Germline V gene sequence: CDR1 LNHDA, CDR2 SQIVND (reference sequence). Trimming stripped 5 bases from V and 6 bases from J, with 13 bases between. The CDR3 here is CASSQPARDEKLFF. In nucleotides, the CDR3 is TGTGCCAGTAGTCAACCGGCCCGGGATGAAAAACTGTTTTTT.